This is a list of T cell receptor beta chains from one sample in a study of response to subunit inactivated influenza vaccine. A single record per CDR3 protein comes from TCRdb applying MiXCR to the RT-PCR reads. The table records about 520,000 distinct CDR3 sequences, 25% of them present only once. The sequencing used CD4+ T cells sorted from PBMCs, collected roughly 5 days after vaccination. The receptors shown here come from a middle-aged man who received an inactivated influenza vaccine. CDR3s include the opening cysteine and the closing phenylalanine or tryptophan. A D gene is named only where the DNA matches it firmly. The size entry is marked missing in some rows and otherwise reads once, few, many or a size class.

clone_size d_call j_call v_call cdr3_aa cdr3_nt
. . TRBJ2-2 TRBV28 CASSFSVTGELFF TGTGCCAGCAGTTTCAGTGTGACCGGGGAGCTGTTTTTT
. TRBD1 TRBJ1-2 TRBV5-6 CASSRTGVGGYTF TGTGCCAGCAGTCGGACAGGGGTTGGCGGCTACACCTTC
. . TRBJ1-2 TRBV12-3/TRBV12-4 CASSSARDRNGYTF TGTGCCAGCAGTTCTGCACGAGACCGGAATGGCTACACCTTC
. . TRBJ2-2 TRBV15 CATSRDQGNTGELFF TGTGCCACCAGCAGAGATCAAGGGAACACCGGGGAGCTGTTTTTT
few TRBD1 TRBJ2-7 TRBV12-3/TRBV12-4 CASSWDSTYEQYF TGTGCCAGCAGTTGGGACAGTACCTACGAGCAGTACTTC
many TRBD1 TRBJ2-1 TRBV29-1 CSVAGTGAYNEQFF TGCAGCGTGGCCGGGACAGGGGCGTACAATGAGCAGTTCTTC
many . TRBJ2-1 TRBV5-1 CASSLAVAENEQFF TGCGCCAGCAGCTTGGCCGTTGCTGAGAATGAGCAGTTCTTC
few . TRBJ2-7 TRBV20-1 CSADLISREQYF TGCAGTGCTGACCTGATTAGCAGGGAGCAGTACTTC
many TRBD2 TRBJ2-3 TRBV25-1 CASSEFPASGGRDTQYF TGTGCCAGCAGTGAATTTCCCGCTAGCGGGGGAAGAGATACGCAGTATTTT
. . TRBJ2-1 TRBV5-5 CASSLTTSSYNEQFF TGTGCCAGCAGCTTAACAACGAGCTCCTACAATGAGCAGTTCTTC
many . TRBJ2-1 TRBV6-5 CASSYRGPGNEQFF TGTGCCAGCAGTTATAGGGGCCCGGGCAATGAGCAGTTCTTC
many . TRBJ2-5 TRBV7-8 CASTMGGRGGETQYF TGTGCCAGCACCATGGGGGGCAGGGGCGGAGAGACCCAGTACTTC
. . TRBJ1-2 TRBV29-1 CSVVTGTRNYGYTF TGCAGCGTTGTTACCGGGACAAGGAACTATGGCTACACCTTC
few . TRBJ2-5 TRBV7-8 CASSLAQGREETQYF TGTGCCAGCAGCTTAGCCCAGGGGCGGGAAGAGACCCAGTACTTC
. TRBD1 TRBJ2-6 TRBV9 CASSPGQGKLSGANVLTF TGTGCCAGCAGCCCCGGACAGGGGAAACTCTCTGGGGCCAACGTCCTGACTTTC
many TRBD2 TRBJ2-3 TRBV29-1 CSARTSGGEAQYF TGCAGCGCCAGGACTAGCGGGGGAGAAGCGCAGTATTTT
few . TRBJ1-6 TRBV20-1 CSASRDEGYNSPLHF TGCAGTGCTAGCCGGGACGAAGGCTATAATTCACCCCTCCACTTT
. . TRBJ1-6 TRBV6-1 CASSDPPGLPNSPLHF TGTGCCAGCAGTGATCCCCCGGGACTCCCTAATTCACCCCTCCACTTT
. . TRBJ2-3 TRBV7-7 CASSAGLSAIDTQYF TGTGCCAGCAGCGCGGGACTTTCGGCGATAGATACGCAGTATTTT
. TRBD2 TRBJ2-1 TRBV20-1 CSAATSGNEQFF TGCAGTGCCGCGACTAGCGGCAATGAGCAGTTCTTC
few TRBD2 TRBJ2-2 TRBV10-3 CAIRIGTSGRNTGELFF TGTGCCATCAGAATCGGGACTAGCGGGAGAAACACCGGGGAGCTGTTTTTT
. TRBD2 TRBJ2-7 TRBV12-3/TRBV12-4 CASSSGTSGSLSYEQYF TGTGCCAGCAGTTCCGGGACTAGCGGGAGTCTCAGCTACGAGCAGTACTTC
. . TRBJ1-1 TRBV6-1 CASRPRENTEAFF TGTGCCAGCCGACCGCGGGAGAACACTGAAGCTTTCTTT
. . TRBJ1-3 TRBV12-3/TRBV12-4 CASSLRTSGNTIYF TGTGCCAGCAGTTTACGGACTTCTGGAAACACCATATATTTT
. TRBD2 TRBJ2-5 TRBV29-1 CSVLGTSGGPRQETQYF TGCAGCGTACTAGGGACTAGCGGGGGGCCAAGGCAAGAGACCCAGTACTTC
few TRBD1 TRBJ1-1 TRBV6-5 CASSYGAGGMNTEAFF TGTGCCAGCAGTTACGGGGCAGGGGGCATGAACACTGAAGCTTTCTTT
. . TRBJ2-1 TRBV10-3 CAITEILDNEQFF TGTGCCATCACTGAAATATTGGACAATGAGCAGTTCTTC
. . TRBJ2-1 TRBV6-5 CASGRTYNEQFF TGTGCCAGCGGACGGACCTACAATGAGCAGTTCTTC
many TRBD2 TRBJ2-7 TRBV7-2 CASSLGALAGYEQYF TGTGCCAGCAGCTTAGGGGCGCTAGCGGGATACGAGCAGTACTTC
. . TRBJ2-7 TRBV29-1 CSVGGAGGNSYEQYF TGCAGCGTTGGGGGGGCAGGGGGAAACTCCTACGAGCAGTACTTC
few . TRBJ1-1 TRBV7-2 CASRQGRDTEAFF TGTGCCAGCAGGCAGGGACGGGACACTGAAGCTTTCTTT
few . TRBJ2-5 TRBV7-9 CASSLNSGGAETQYF TGTGCCAGCAGCTTAAATTCCGGGGGCGCGGAGACCCAGTACTTC
many TRBD1 TRBJ2-1 TRBV10-3 CAISARQGSSYNEQFF TGTGCCATCAGTGCCCGACAGGGGTCCTCCTACAATGAGCAGTTCTTC
few TRBD1 TRBJ1-6 TRBV18 CASHDREGSPLHF TGTGCCAGCCATGACAGGGAAGGTTCACCCCTCCACTTT
. . TRBJ2-5 TRBV20-1 CSAVKETQYF TGCAGTGCCGTGAAAGAGACCCAGTACTTC
. . TRBJ2-3 TRBV2 CASSVGGRGADTQYF TGTGCCAGCAGTGTGGGGGGCAGGGGAGCAGATACGCAGTATTTT
. . TRBJ1-6 TRBV6-5 CASSYGKGVSYNSPLHF TGTGCCAGCAGTTACGGGAAGGGGGTATCCTATAATTCACCCCTCCACTTT
. TRBD1 TRBJ1-3 TRBV6-1 CASRWDRVYSGNTIYF TGTGCCAGCAGGTGGGACAGGGTTTACTCTGGAAACACCATATATTTT